This T cell receptor beta chain was documented in a study of radiotherapy plus CTLA-4 blockade in lung cancer. Study-level points and caveats: Some TCR clones had been derived from tumors. These clones expanded in peripheral blood after radiotherapy plus ipilimumab.

Worth noting for this clone: What it recognizes is unknown.

Germline V lookup: CDR1 MNHNS, CDR2 SASEGT. Trimming at V came to 6 bases and at J to 8 bases, leaving 9 bases not matched to a gene. The CDR3 sequence is 15 residues long. Assay: immunoSEQ multiplex PCR; the TCRdb copy retains only in-frame clones and omits some. The sample contains 120,000 or so clones, approximately 80% of which appear only once. This clonotype was sampled from a human donor with non-small cell lung cancer who had a partial response to radiotherapy plus ipilimumab. The chain employs TRBV6-1 and TRBJ2-1, with TRBD2 identical over 11 bases. Material: peripheral blood, obtained from a patient treated with radiotherapy plus ipilimumab. CDR3 bases: TGTGCCAGCAGGATACTAGCGGGAGAATGGGATGAGCAGTTCTTC. It translates to CASRILAGEWDEQFF.